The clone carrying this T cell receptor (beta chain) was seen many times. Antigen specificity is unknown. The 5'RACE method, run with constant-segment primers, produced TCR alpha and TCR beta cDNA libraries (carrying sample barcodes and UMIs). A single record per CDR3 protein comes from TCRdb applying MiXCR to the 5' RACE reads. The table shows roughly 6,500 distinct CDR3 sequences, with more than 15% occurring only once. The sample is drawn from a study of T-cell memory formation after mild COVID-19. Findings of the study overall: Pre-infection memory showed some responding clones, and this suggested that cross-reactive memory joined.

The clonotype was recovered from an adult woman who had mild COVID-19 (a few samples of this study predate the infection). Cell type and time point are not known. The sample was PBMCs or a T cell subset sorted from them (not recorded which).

The CDR3 region is CASSEGGRPSTDTQYF. Written as DNA, the CDR3 is TGTGCCAGCAGTGAAGGCGGGCGGCCTAGCACAGATACGCAGTATTTT. The rearrangement links TRBV2 to TRBJ2-3; D is possibly TRBD2 (5 bases). The CDR3 consists of 16 residues. V lost 1 base, J lost 0 bases, and 11 bases lay in between. Per the germline V gene, CDR1 is SNHLY and CDR2 is FYNNEI.